This TCR beta chain was identified during a study of T-cell reconstitution after alpha-beta-depleted transplantation in children. CDR1 and CDR2 (germline): KGHSH, LQKENI. The CDR3 has 14 residues. V lost 1 base to trimming and J lost 9 bases, with 13 bases between them. The TCRbeta library was prepared with unique molecular identifiers. TCRdb ran MiXCR on the PCR reads and lists one entry per CDR3 protein. The sample has under 750,000 distinct CDR3 sequences; 20% to 25% are singletons. The chain uses TRBV18 and TRBJ2-1; the D gene could be TRBD1 or TRBD2 (5 bases each). This TCR was sampled from a boy under three years old who had a stem cell transplant for acute myeloid leukemia, so the T cells may come from the graft donor. The sample was PBMCs, mostly from graft donor cells, taken 360 days after TCRalphabeta/CD19-depleted stem cell transplant. CDR3: CASSPLGPPGEQFF. The CDR3 region has the DNA TGTGCCAGCTCACCACTGGGACCCCCCGGTGAGCAGTTCTTC.